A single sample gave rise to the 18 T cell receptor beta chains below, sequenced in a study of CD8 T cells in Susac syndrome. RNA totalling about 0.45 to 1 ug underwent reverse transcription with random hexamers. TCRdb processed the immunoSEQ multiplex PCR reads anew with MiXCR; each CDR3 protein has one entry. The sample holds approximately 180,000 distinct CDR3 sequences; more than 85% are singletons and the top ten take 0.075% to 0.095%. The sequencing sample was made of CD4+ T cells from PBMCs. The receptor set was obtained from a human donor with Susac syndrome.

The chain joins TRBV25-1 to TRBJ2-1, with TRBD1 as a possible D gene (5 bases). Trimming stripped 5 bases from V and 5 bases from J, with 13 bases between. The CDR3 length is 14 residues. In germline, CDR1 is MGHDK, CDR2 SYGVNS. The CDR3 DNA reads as TGTGCCAGCAGTCAGAGGTCAGGGAACAATGAGCAGTTCTTC. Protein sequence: CASSQRSGNNEQFF. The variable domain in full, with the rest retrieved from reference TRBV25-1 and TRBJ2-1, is EADIYQTPRYLVIGTGKKITLECSQTMGHDKMYWYQQDPGMELHLIHYSYGVNSTEKGDLSSESTVSRIRTEHFPLTLESARPSHTSQYLCASSQRSGNNEQFFGPGTRLTVL.

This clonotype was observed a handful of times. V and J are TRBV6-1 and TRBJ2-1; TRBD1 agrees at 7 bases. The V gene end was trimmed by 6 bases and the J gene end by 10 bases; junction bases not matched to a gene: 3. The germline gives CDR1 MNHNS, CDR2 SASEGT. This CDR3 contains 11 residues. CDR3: CASSHRGEQFF. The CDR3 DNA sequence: TGTGCCAGCAGCCACAGGGGCGAGCAGTTCTTC.

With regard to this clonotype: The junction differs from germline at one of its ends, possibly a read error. The CDR3 DNA follows: TGTGCCACCAGTCTGCCCCCGCGACAGGGTAGCACTGAAGCTTTCTTT. Translating gives CATSLPPRQGSTEAFF. This chain uses TRBV10-3 with TRBJ1-1; TRBD1 matches at 7 bases. The CDR3 has 16 residues. Germline-derived CDR1 and CDR2 are ENHRY and SYGVKD.

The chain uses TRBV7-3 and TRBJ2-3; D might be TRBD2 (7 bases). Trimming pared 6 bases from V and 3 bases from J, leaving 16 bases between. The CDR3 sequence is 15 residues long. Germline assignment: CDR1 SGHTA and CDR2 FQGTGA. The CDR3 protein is CASSPGGPGTDTQYF. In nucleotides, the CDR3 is TGTGCCAGCAGTCCCGGGGGGCCTGGAACAGATACGCAGTATTTT.

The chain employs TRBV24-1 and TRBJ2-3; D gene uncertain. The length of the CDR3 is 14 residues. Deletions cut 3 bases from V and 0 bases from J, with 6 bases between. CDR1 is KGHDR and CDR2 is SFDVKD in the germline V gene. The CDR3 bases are TGTGCCACCAGTGATGGTCGGAGCACAGATACGCAGTATTTT. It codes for CATSDGRSTDTQYF.

The CDR3: CSARAQGNTEAFF. The CDR3 DNA sequence: TGCAGTGCTAGAGCACAGGGGAACACTGAAGCTTTCTTT. J is TRBJ1-1 and V is TRBV20-1; D possibly corresponds to TRBD1 (6 bases). Deletions cut 1 base from V and 1 base from J, with 7 bases between. The CDR3 covers 13 residues. The germline gives CDR1 DFQATT, CDR2 SNEGSKA (reference sequence).

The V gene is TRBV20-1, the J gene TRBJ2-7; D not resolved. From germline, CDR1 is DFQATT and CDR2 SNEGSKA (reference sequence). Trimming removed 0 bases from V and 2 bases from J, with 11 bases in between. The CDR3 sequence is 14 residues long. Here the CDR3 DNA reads TGCAGTGCTAGAGATAGTAACAGCCCCTACGAGCAGTACTTC. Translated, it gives CSARDSNSPYEQYF.

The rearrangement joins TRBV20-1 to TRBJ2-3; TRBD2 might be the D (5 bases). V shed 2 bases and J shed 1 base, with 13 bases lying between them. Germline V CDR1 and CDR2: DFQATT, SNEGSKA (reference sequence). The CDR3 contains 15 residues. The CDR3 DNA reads TGCAGTGCTAGATCAGCACTAGTGGGCACAGATACGCAGTATTTT. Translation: CSARSALVGTDTQYF.

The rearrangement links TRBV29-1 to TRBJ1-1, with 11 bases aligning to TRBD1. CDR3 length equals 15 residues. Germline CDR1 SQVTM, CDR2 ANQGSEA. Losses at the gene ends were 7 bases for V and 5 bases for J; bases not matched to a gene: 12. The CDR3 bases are TGCAGCGCCAGAGGACGGACAGGGGGCTCGACTGAAGCTTTCTTT. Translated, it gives CSARGRTGGSTEAFF.

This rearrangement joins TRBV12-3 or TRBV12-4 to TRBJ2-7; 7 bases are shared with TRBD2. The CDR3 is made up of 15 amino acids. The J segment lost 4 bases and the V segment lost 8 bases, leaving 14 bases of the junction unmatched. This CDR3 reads CASSPVGGADYEQYF. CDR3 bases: TGTGCCAGCTCCCCAGTGGGAGGGGCCGATTACGAGCAGTACTTC.

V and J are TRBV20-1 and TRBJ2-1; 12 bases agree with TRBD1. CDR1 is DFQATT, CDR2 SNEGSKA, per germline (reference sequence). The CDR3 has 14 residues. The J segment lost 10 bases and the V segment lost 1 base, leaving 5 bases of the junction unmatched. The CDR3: CSARVGTGGLEQFF. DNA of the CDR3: TGCAGTGCTAGAGTGGGGACAGGGGGCCTCGAGCAGTTCTTC.

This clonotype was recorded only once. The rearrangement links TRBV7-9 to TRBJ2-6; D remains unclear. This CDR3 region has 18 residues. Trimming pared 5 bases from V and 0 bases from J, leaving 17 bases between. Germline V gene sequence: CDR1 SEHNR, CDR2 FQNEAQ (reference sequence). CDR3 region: CASSPMVKTVSGANVLTF. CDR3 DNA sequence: TGTGCCAGCAGCCCGATGGTTAAGACGGTCTCTGGGGCCAACGTCCTGACTTTC. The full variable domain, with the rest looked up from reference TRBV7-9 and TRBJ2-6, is DTGVSQNPRHKITKRGQNVTFRCDPISEHNRLYWYRQTLGQGPEFLTYFQNEAQLEKSRLLSDRFSAERPKGSFSTLEIQRTEQGDSAMYLCASSPMVKTVSGANVLTFGAGSRLTVL.

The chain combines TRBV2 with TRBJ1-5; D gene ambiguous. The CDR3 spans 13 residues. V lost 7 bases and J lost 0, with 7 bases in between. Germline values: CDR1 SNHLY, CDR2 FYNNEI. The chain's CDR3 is CASTSVSNQPQHF. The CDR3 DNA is TGTGCCAGCACAAGCGTTAGCAATCAGCCCCAGCATTTT. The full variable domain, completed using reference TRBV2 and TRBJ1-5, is EPEVTQTPSHQVTQMGQEVILRCVPISNHLYFYWYRQILGQKVEFLVSFYNNEISEKSEIFDDQFSVERPDGSNFTLKIRSTKLEDSAMYFCASTSVSNQPQHFGDGTRLSIL.

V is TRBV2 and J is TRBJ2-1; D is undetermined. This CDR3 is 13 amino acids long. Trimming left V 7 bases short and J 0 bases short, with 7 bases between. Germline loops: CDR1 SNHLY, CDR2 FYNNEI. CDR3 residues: CASTGSSYNEQFF. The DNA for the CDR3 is TGTGCCAGCACAGGTAGCTCCTACAATGAGCAGTTCTTC.

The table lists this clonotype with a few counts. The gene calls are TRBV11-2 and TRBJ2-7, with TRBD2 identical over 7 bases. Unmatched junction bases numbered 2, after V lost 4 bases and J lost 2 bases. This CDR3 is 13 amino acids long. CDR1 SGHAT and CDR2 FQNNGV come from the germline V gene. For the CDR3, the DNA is TGTGCCAGCAGCTCAGGACTAGCCTACGAGCAGTACTTC. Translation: CASSSGLAYEQYF.

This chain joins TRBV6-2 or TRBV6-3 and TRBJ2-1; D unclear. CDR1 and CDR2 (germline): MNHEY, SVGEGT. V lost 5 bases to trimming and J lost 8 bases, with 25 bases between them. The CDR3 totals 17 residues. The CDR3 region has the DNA TGTGCCAGCAGTCTCCCCCTCCTCGCTGCTAGGAACGATGAGCAGTTCTTC. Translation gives CASSLPLLAARNDEQFF.

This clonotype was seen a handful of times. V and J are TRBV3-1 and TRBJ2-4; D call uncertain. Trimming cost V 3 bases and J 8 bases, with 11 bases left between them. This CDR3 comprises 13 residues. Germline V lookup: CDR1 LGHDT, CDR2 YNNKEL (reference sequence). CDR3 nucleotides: TGTGCCAGCAGCCACGACCCTGGGGACATTCAGTACTTC. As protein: CASSHDPGDIQYF.

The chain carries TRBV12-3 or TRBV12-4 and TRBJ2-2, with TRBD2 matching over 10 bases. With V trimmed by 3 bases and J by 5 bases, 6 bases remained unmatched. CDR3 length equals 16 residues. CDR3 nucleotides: TGTGCCAGCAGTTTGTCTAGCGGGAGAGGTACCGGGGAGCTGTTTTTT. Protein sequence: CASSLSSGRGTGELFF.